This TCR beta chain was recorded in a study of blood T cell repertoires in COVID-19. As for the study in general: Some COVID-19 samples were acute and others convalescent; all came from the United States, Italy and Spain. Sample material is recorded as cDNA or gDNA derived from T cells, B-cell-depleted T cells, or PBMCs.

Sequenced by immunoSEQ multiplex PCR; TCRdb stores in-frame clones only, minus some. This table holds 150,000 to 200,000 clones, approximately 87% found once. The germline V and J ends were trimmed by 7 bases and 8 bases, with 11 bases remaining between them. Germline V gene data show CDR1 as MDHEN and CDR2 as SYDVKM. The length of the CDR3 is 11 residues. Seattle's cohort entered during active infection and was followed longitudinally. This clone was detected once. The sample taken for sequencing was peripheral blood. J is TRBJ1-1 and V is TRBV28; D gene ambiguous. This clonotype originated in a woman aged 60-75 years with COVID-19, enrolled during active disease. DNA of the CDR3: TGTGCCAGCACCATACCCCGGGAAGCTTTCTTT. This sequence encodes CASTIPREAFF.